This T cell receptor (beta chain) came from a study of long-term antiretroviral therapy in people with HIV. The assay, immunoSEQ v3.0, was run at survey level. The method was immunoSEQ multiplex PCR; TCRdb's version includes in-frame clones alone and lacks a portion of them. The table records roughly 23,000 clones, 84% of them present only once. Per germline, CDR1 SGHAT and CDR2 FQDESV (reference sequence). V dropped 6 bases and J dropped 4; count of bases not matched to a gene: 9. The CDR3 runs 15 residues. This clone has just one count. This sequence was found in a man aged 25 to 40 with HIV. Source: unsorted PBMCs, taken about 6.1 years after starting antiretroviral therapy. The gene calls are TRBV11-1 and TRBJ2-1; 7 bases are shared with TRBD1. The CDR3 loop reads CASRPDRERYNEQFF. The DNA of the CDR3 is TGTGCCAGCAGACCCGACAGGGAAAGATACAATGAGCAGTTCTTC.